Listed below are T cell receptor beta chains from one sample, sequenced in a study of cytotoxic CD8 clonotypes in ibrutinib-treated CLL. Sequenced by immunoSEQ multiplex PCR; TCRdb stores in-frame clones only, minus some. In the table there are around 300,000 clones, 70% to 80% of which are singletons. Sequenced material: PBMCs, taken before ibrutinib treatment. All receptors come from a human donor with chronic lymphocytic leukemia. Each CDR3 is given with its conserved first and last residue. Each record gives: V gene, J gene, clone size, D gene, CDR3 DNA, CDR3 protein. The D gene is left open where the match is weak. Size is omitted from some rows. Given values are once, few, many or a class for expanded clones.

TRBV11-2	TRBJ2-2	few	.	TGTGCCAGCAGCTGGGCCAGGGGGGTGGACACCGGGGAGCTGTTTTTT	CASSWARGVDTGELFF
TRBV15	TRBJ2-4	once	TRBD2	TGTGCCACCAGCAGAGATGGGGAGGGAGGGCCAAACATTCAGTACTTC	CATSRDGEGGPNIQYF
TRBV28	TRBJ2-7	.	.	TGTGCCAGCACAACCTACCGGGACACCTACGAGCAGTACTTC	CASTTYRDTYEQYF
TRBV6-1	TRBJ2-1	.	.	TGTGCCAGCAGGGACCCGGGGGCCTCCTACAATGAGCAGTTCTTC	CASRDPGASYNEQFF
TRBV6-5	TRBJ1-1	.	.	TGTGCCAGCAGTTACCTTGCGTTCAGGAACACTGAAGCTTTCTTT	CASSYLAFRNTEAFF
TRBV18	TRBJ1-1	.	.	TGTGCCAGCTCACCGGCCGTGAAGAACACTGAAGCTTTCTTT	CASSPAVKNTEAFF
TRBV29-1	TRBJ1-1	.	.	TGCAGCGTTGAGCGGGCAGGGGACACTGAAGCTTTCTTT	CSVERAGDTEAFF
TRBV6-4	TRBJ1-5	.	.	TGTGCCAGCACGGGTAGGGGACGGGGGCCCCAGCATTTT	CASTGRGRGPQHF
TRBV27	TRBJ2-3	.	TRBD2	TGTGCCAGCACGGTACGGGAGGCGGGAGGAACGCAGTATTTT	CASTVREAGGTQYF
TRBV14	TRBJ1-2	.	.	TGTGCCAGCAGCCAAGTTACCGGATCTAACTATGGCTACACCTTC	CASSQVTGSNYGYTF
TRBV11-2	TRBJ2-7	.	.	TGTGCCAGCAGCTCGCAGGGACCTGGCGAGCAGTACTTC	CASSSQGPGEQYF
TRBV5-4	TRBJ2-7	.	.	TGTGCCAGCAGCTGGGGCCTCTACGAGCAGTACTTC	CASSWGLYEQYF
TRBV9	TRBJ2-1	.	.	TGTGCCAGCAGCATTAGCGTAGGCTCCTACAATGAGCAGTTCTTC	CASSISVGSYNEQFF
TRBV2	TRBJ1-2	few	.	TGTGCCAGCAGTGAACCCAGCCGACAGTTTGTCTATGGCTACACCTTC	CASSEPSRQFVYGYTF
TRBV5-1	TRBJ2-3	.	.	TGCGCCAGCAGCTTGGCGGAAAGGGGGGATACGCAGTATTTT	CASSLAERGDTQYF
TRBV9	TRBJ2-1	once	TRBD2	TGTGCCAGCAGCCCCCACCCACTAGCGGGGGCATACAATGAGCAGTTCTTC	CASSPHPLAGAYNEQFF
TRBV20-1	TRBJ2-3	once	.	TGCAGTGCTATCGGACCATATACGCAGTATTTT	CSAIGPYTQYF
TRBV5-1	TRBJ1-4	many	.	TGCGCCAGCAGCTTGCTTTTGCGGGGGGAAAAACTGTTTTTT	CASSLLLRGEKLFF
TRBV4-3	TRBJ2-3	.	.	TGCGCCAGCAGCTCCCTCGGGGGCGGGAGTCCAGATACGCAGTATTTT	CASSSLGGGSPDTQYF
TRBV7-8	TRBJ1-4	.	TRBD1	TGTGCCAGCAGCTCCACAGGGGTCGGTGAAAAACTGTTTTTT	CASSSTGVGEKLFF
TRBV6-6	TRBJ2-5	.	TRBD1	TGTGCCAGCAGTTCGCCGGACAGGGAGATCAGGCAGACCCAGTACTTC	CASSSPDREIRQTQYF
TRBV5-1	TRBJ2-2	few	TRBD2	TGCGCCAGCAGCTTGGAGTACCCTAGCGGGATCGGGGAGCTGTTTTTT	CASSLEYPSGIGELFF
TRBV6-5	TRBJ2-7	.	.	TGTGCCAGCAGCCGGGCGGGGCGGGGATACGAGCAGTACTTC	CASSRAGRGYEQYF
TRBV6-6	TRBJ2-2	.	TRBD2	TGTGCCAGCAATTGGGGGAGGGTTGCCACCGGGGAGCTGTTTTTT	CASNWGRVATGELFF
TRBV5-1	TRBJ1-2	few	.	TGCGCCAGCAGCTATACAGGTAGAATAGTTGACGGCTACACCTTC	CASSYTGRIVDGYTF
TRBV5-1	TRBJ2-7	.	TRBD1	TGCGCCAGCAGCTTGGAGGGTTCCAGGGGGCGCGTTTACGAGCAGTACTTC	CASSLEGSRGRVYEQYF
TRBV11-3	TRBJ2-5	.	.	TGTGCCAGCAGCTTATTAGGGTCCTCGGAGACCCAGTACTTC	CASSLLGSSETQYF
TRBV7-2	TRBJ2-7	.	.	TGTGCCAGCAGCTTAGGGGGGCGGTACTACGAGCAGTACTTC	CASSLGGRYYEQYF
TRBV5-1	TRBJ2-1	.	.	TGCGCCAGCAGCTTGGTTAGCGGAGCCTACAATGAGCAGTTCTTC	CASSLVSGAYNEQFF
TRBV23-1	TRBJ2-7	few	.	TGCGCCAGTAAGGGAATAGTTAACGAGCAGTACTTC	CASKGIVNEQYF
TRBV4-2	TRBJ1-4	.	.	TGTGCCAGCAGCCCCACAGGGAACGCGGATGAAAAACTGTTTTTT	CASSPTGNADEKLFF
TRBV7-2	TRBJ1-3	few	.	TGTGCCAGCAGCCCAGGGGACCTTCGGAACACCATATATTTT	CASSPGDLRNTIYF
TRBV11-2	TRBJ2-3	.	TRBD2	TGTGCCAGCAGCCACGGACTAGCGGTTACTAGCACAGATACGCAGTATTTT	CASSHGLAVTSTDTQYF
TRBV5-6	TRBJ1-2	.	.	TGTGCCAGCAGCTTGGGCCGGTTCTATGGCTACACCTTC	CASSLGRFYGYTF
TRBV27	TRBJ2-4	.	.	TGTGCCAGCAGTTCACGCATATATCAGGTGGAGGGGGTAGGCCAAAACATTCAGTACTTC	CASSSRIYQVEGVGQNIQYF
TRBV7-2	TRBJ2-7	once	TRBD2	TGTGCCAGCAGCTCGAGAGGGGCGGCGGGAGGTCCTCACGAGCAGTACTTC	CASSSRGAAGGPHEQYF
TRBV27	TRBJ2-7	.	.	TGTGCCAGCAGTCACTCGCCGAACGAGCAGTACTTC	CASSHSPNEQYF
TRBV5-1	TRBJ2-7	.	.	TGCGCCAGCAGTCCGCGGTATCTACCACTCGAGCAGTACTTC	CASSPRYLPLEQYF
TRBV7-9	TRBJ2-1	.	.	TGTGCCAGCAGCTTAGCCACAGTCGTGTCCAACAATGAGCAGTTCTTC	CASSLATVVSNNEQFF